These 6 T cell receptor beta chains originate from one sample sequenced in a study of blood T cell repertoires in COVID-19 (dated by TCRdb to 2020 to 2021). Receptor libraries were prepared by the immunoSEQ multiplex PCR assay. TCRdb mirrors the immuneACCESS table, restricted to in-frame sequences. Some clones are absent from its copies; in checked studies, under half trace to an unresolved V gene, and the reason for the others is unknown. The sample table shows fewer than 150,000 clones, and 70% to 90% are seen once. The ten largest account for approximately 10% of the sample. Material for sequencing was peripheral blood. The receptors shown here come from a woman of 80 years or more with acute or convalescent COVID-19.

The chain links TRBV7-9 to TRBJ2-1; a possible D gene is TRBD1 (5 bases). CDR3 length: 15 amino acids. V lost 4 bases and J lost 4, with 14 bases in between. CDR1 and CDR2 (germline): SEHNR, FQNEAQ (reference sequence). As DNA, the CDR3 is TGTGCCAGCAGCTCGTCTTGGGGCCGGTACAATGAGCAGTTCTTC. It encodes CASSSSWGRYNEQFF.

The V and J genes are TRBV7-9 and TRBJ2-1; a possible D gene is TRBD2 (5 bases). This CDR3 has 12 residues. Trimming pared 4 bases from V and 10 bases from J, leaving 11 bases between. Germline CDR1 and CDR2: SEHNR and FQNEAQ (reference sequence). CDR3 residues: CASSSDFPEQFF. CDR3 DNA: TGTGCCAGCAGCTCGGACTTTCCCGAGCAGTTCTTC.

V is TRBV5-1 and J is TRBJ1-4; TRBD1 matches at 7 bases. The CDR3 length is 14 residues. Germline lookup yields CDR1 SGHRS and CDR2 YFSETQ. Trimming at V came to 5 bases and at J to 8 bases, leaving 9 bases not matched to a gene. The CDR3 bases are TGCGCCAGCAGGACTACCGCAGGGGGGGAAAAACTGTTTTTT. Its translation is CASRTTAGGEKLFF.

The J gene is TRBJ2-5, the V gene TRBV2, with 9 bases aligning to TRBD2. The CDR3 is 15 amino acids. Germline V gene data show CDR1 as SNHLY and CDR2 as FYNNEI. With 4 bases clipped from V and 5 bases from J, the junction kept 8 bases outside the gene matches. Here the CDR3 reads CASSAVRGGGETQYF. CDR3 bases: TGTGCCAGCAGTGCTGTGCGGGGGGGCGGGGAGACCCAGTACTTC.

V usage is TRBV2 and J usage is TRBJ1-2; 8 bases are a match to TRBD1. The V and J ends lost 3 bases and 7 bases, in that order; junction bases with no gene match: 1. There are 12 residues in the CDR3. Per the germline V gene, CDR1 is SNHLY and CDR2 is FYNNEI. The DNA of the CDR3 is TGTGCCAGCAGTGAGGACAGGGCTGGCTACACCTTC. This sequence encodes CASSEDRAGYTF.

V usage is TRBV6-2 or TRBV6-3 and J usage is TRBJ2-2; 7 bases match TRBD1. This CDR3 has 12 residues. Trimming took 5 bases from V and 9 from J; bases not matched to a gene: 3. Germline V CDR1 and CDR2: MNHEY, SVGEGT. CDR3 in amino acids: CASSAQGWELFF. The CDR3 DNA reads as TGTGCCAGCAGTGCACAGGGGTGGGAGCTGTTTTTT.